The clone carrying this TCR beta chain was counted a single time. The data stem from a study of blood T cell repertoires in COVID-19. At the level of the study: Sites across the United States, Italy and Spain contributed samples from acute and convalescent COVID-19. Sources were T cells, B-cell-depleted T cells, or PBMCs; the material itself was cDNA or gDNA.

Authors' processing steps: Reference gene primers were amplified, and this amplification served to estimate nucleated cell counts. Clones were read by immunoSEQ multiplex PCR, and TCRdb kept only the in-frame ones, dropping some. V, J and clone size were drawn from that table, and D and trimming were deduced from the DNA. Of about 60,000 clones in the sample, approximately 90% are singletons; the top ten hold 10%. In germline, CDR1 is SGHNT, CDR2 YYREEE (reference sequence). The CDR3 loop spans 16 amino acids. The trim removed 0 bases at V and 5 bases at J, leaving 10 bases unmatched. This chain uses TRBV5-4 with TRBJ2-7; 8 nucleotides align to TRBD2. The sequenced sample was peripheral blood. This receptor was taken from a human donor with acute or convalescent COVID-19. The donor label of this sample is uncertain. Here the CDR3 reads CASSLATGTRTNEQYF. DNA for the CDR3: TGTGCCAGCAGCTTGGCCACCGGGACTAGGACGAACGAGCAGTACTTC. Together with reference TRBV5-4 and TRBJ2-7, the CDR3 gives the full variable domain: ETGVTQSPTHLIKTRGQQVTLRCSSQSGHNTVSWYQQALGQGPQFIFQYYREEENGRGNFPPRFSGLQFPNYSSELNVNALELDDSALYLCASSLATGTRTNEQYFGPGTRLTVT.